A selection of T cell receptor beta chains follows, all from one sample in a study of shared clonotypes between healthy human individuals. Sequenced by immunoSEQ multiplex PCR; TCRdb stores in-frame clones only, minus some. The table lists millions of clones, around 90% of them singletons, with more than 0.12% in the top ten. The sample was naive CD4+ T cells sorted from blood. The receptors shown here come from a man aged 18 to 29 in good health. Each CDR3 is given with its conserved first and last residue. The D gene is left open where the match is weak. Expanded clones are given a class, and other clones once, few, many or no size at all.

abundance: -
v_gene: TRBV6-5
j_gene: TRBJ1-3
d_gene: -
CDR3aa: CASRGSSGNTIYF
CDR3nt: TGTGCCAGTCGCGGGAGCTCTGGAAACACCATATATTTT

abundance: few
v_gene: TRBV30
j_gene: TRBJ1-1
d_gene: -
CDR3aa: CAWSVSGSALNTEAFF
CDR3nt: TGTGCCTGGAGTGTTAGCGGGTCAGCCTTGAACACTGAAGCTTTCTTT

abundance: -
v_gene: TRBV19
j_gene: TRBJ1-5
d_gene: -
CDR3aa: CASSYREINQPQHF
CDR3nt: TGTGCCAGTAGCTACAGGGAGATAAATCAGCCCCAGCATTTT

abundance: -
v_gene: TRBV5-1
j_gene: TRBJ2-7
d_gene: TRBD2
CDR3aa: CASTAGRGNSYEQYF
CDR3nt: TGCGCCAGCACCGCGGGGAGGGGTAACTCCTACGAGCAGTACTTC

abundance: -
v_gene: TRBV28
j_gene: TRBJ2-7
d_gene: TRBD1
CDR3aa: CASRIQGAEAEQYF
CDR3nt: TGTGCCAGCAGAATACAGGGGGCAGAAGCCGAGCAGTACTTC

abundance: -
v_gene: TRBV18
j_gene: TRBJ2-1
d_gene: -
CDR3aa: CASSATWGNEQFF
CDR3nt: TGTGCCAGCTCAGCGACATGGGGCAATGAGCAGTTCTTC

abundance: -
v_gene: TRBV10-1
j_gene: TRBJ2-7
d_gene: TRBD1
CDR3aa: CASSESGTGSYEQYF
CDR3nt: TGCGCCAGCAGTGAGTCGGGGACAGGTTCCTACGAGCAGTACTTC

abundance: -
v_gene: TRBV30
j_gene: TRBJ2-7
d_gene: -
CDR3aa: CAWSHIRGWQYF
CDR3nt: TGTGCCTGGAGTCACATCCGGGGGTGGCAGTACTTC

abundance: few
v_gene: TRBV7-9
j_gene: TRBJ1-1
d_gene: -
CDR3aa: CASSLSGGLNTEAFF
CDR3nt: TGTGCCAGCAGCTTATCGGGGGGCCTAAACACTGAAGCTTTCTTT

abundance: -
v_gene: TRBV5-5
j_gene: TRBJ1-5
d_gene: -
CDR3aa: CASSLESGPPPPQHF
CDR3nt: TGTGCCAGCAGCTTGGAATCCGGCCCCCCTCCGCCCCAGCATTTT

abundance: few
v_gene: TRBV6-5
j_gene: TRBJ1-5
d_gene: TRBD1
CDR3aa: CASSPDRNSNQPQHF
CDR3nt: TGTGCCAGCAGTCCGGACAGGAATAGCAATCAGCCCCAGCATTTT

abundance: -
v_gene: TRBV9
j_gene: TRBJ1-1
d_gene: -
CDR3aa: CASSVDILNTEAFF
CDR3nt: TGTGCCAGCAGCGTAGACATATTGAACACTGAAGCTTTCTTT

abundance: -
v_gene: TRBV10-1
j_gene: TRBJ2-2
d_gene: TRBD1
CDR3aa: CASRPDRGLTGELFF
CDR3nt: TGCGCCAGCCGTCCGGACAGGGGACTCACCGGGGAGCTGTTTTTT

abundance: -
v_gene: TRBV2
j_gene: TRBJ2-3
d_gene: TRBD1
CDR3aa: CASRQDRYTDTQYF
CDR3nt: TGTGCCAGCAGGCAGGACAGGTACACAGATACGCAGTATTTT

abundance: -
v_gene: TRBV7-9
j_gene: TRBJ2-3
d_gene: -
CDR3aa: CASSLGRTDTQYF
CDR3nt: TGTGCCAGCAGCTTAGGGCGAACAGATACGCAGTATTTT

abundance: -
v_gene: TRBV18
j_gene: TRBJ2-1
d_gene: -
CDR3aa: CASSPATAYNEQFF
CDR3nt: TGTGCCAGCTCACCGGCGACAGCTTACAATGAGCAGTTCTTC

abundance: -
v_gene: TRBV5-6
j_gene: TRBJ2-1
d_gene: -
CDR3aa: CASSLVGTDYNEQFF
CDR3nt: TGTGCCAGCAGCTTGGTAGGGACTGATTACAATGAGCAGTTCTTC

abundance: -
v_gene: TRBV7-9
j_gene: TRBJ2-1
d_gene: TRBD2
CDR3aa: CASSLGAGTSYRDEQFF
CDR3nt: TGTGCCAGCAGCTTAGGGGCAGGGACTAGCTACAGGGATGAGCAGTTCTTC

abundance: -
v_gene: TRBV11-3
j_gene: TRBJ2-5
d_gene: -
CDR3aa: CASSLEKQETQYF
CDR3nt: TGTGCCAGCAGCTTAGAAAAGCAAGAGACCCAGTACTTC

abundance: -
v_gene: TRBV10-3
j_gene: TRBJ1-1
d_gene: -
CDR3aa: CAIRVDGNTEAFF
CDR3nt: TGTGCCATCAGGGTGGACGGGAACACTGAAGCTTTCTTT

abundance: -
v_gene: TRBV30
j_gene: TRBJ1-1
d_gene: -
CDR3aa: CAWSVGQYTEAFF
CDR3nt: TGTGCCTGGAGTGTAGGTCAATACACTGAAGCTTTCTTT

abundance: -
v_gene: TRBV7-2
j_gene: TRBJ2-1
d_gene: TRBD2
CDR3aa: CASRRTSGRDYNEQFF
CDR3nt: TGTGCCAGCAGAAGGACTAGCGGGAGGGACTACAATGAGCAGTTCTTC

abundance: -
v_gene: TRBV2
j_gene: TRBJ2-3
d_gene: -
CDR3aa: CASSVRGPGGTDTQYF
CDR3nt: TGTGCCAGCAGTGTACGGGGCCCAGGGGGCACAGATACGCAGTATTTT

abundance: -
v_gene: TRBV7-9
j_gene: TRBJ2-1
d_gene: TRBD1
CDR3aa: CASSSFTGDEQFF
CDR3nt: TGTGCCAGCAGCTCATTCACAGGGGACGAGCAGTTCTTC

abundance: -
v_gene: TRBV19
j_gene: TRBJ1-1
d_gene: TRBD1
CDR3aa: CASSIPGGNTEAFF
CDR3nt: TGTGCCAGTAGTATACCAGGGGGGAACACTGAAGCTTTCTTT

abundance: -
v_gene: TRBV5-4
j_gene: TRBJ2-5
d_gene: TRBD1
CDR3aa: CASSFGQGQETQYF
CDR3nt: TGTGCCAGCAGTTTTGGACAGGGCCAAGAGACCCAGTACTTC

abundance: once
v_gene: TRBV5-4
j_gene: TRBJ2-5
d_gene: -
CDR3aa: CASSLPDGQETQYF
CDR3nt: TGTGCCAGCAGCCTCCCGGACGGCCAAGAGACCCAGTACTTC

abundance: -
v_gene: TRBV6-5
j_gene: TRBJ2-7
d_gene: TRBD1
CDR3aa: CASSYSITGATYEQYF
CDR3nt: TGTGCCAGCAGTTACTCGATAACAGGGGCAACCTACGAGCAGTACTTC

abundance: -
v_gene: TRBV6-5
j_gene: TRBJ2-2
d_gene: -
CDR3aa: CASSYFGGSLFGELFF
CDR3nt: TGTGCCAGCAGTTACTTCGGGGGAAGTCTCTTCGGGGAGCTGTTTTTT

abundance: -
v_gene: TRBV6-5
j_gene: TRBJ1-5
d_gene: -
CDR3aa: CASAGGISNQPQHF
CDR3nt: TGTGCCAGCGCAGGAGGCATTAGCAATCAGCCCCAGCATTTT

abundance: -
v_gene: TRBV20-1
j_gene: TRBJ2-4
d_gene: -
CDR3aa: CSAGIKNIQYF
CDR3nt: TGCAGTGCGGGCATCAAAAACATTCAGTACTTC

abundance: -
v_gene: TRBV5-6
j_gene: TRBJ2-7
d_gene: TRBD1
CDR3aa: CASSLLGQGTEQYF
CDR3nt: TGTGCCAGCAGCCTCCTCGGACAGGGGACCGAGCAGTACTTC

abundance: once
v_gene: TRBV5-1
j_gene: TRBJ2-1
d_gene: -
CDR3aa: CASSRDNEQFF
CDR3nt: TGCGCCAGCAGCCGCGACAATGAGCAGTTCTTC

abundance: once
v_gene: TRBV7-8
j_gene: TRBJ2-2
d_gene: -
CDR3aa: CASSLGPSVASNTGELFF
CDR3nt: TGTGCCAGCAGCTTAGGTCCGTCGGTGGCCTCAAACACCGGGGAGCTGTTTTTT

abundance: -
v_gene: TRBV27
j_gene: TRBJ2-5
d_gene: -
CDR3aa: CASSFRTQGVETQYF
CDR3nt: TGTGCCAGCAGTTTCCGGACTCAGGGAGTCGAGACCCAGTACTTC

abundance: -
v_gene: TRBV4-1
j_gene: TRBJ2-1
d_gene: TRBD1
CDR3aa: CASRGDRGVREQFF
CDR3nt: TGCGCCAGCAGAGGGGACAGGGGTGTCAGAGAGCAGTTCTTC

abundance: -
v_gene: TRBV6-5
j_gene: TRBJ1-2
d_gene: -
CDR3aa: CASSRDTNYGYTF
CDR3nt: TGTGCCAGCAGTCGGGACACCAACTATGGCTACACCTTC

abundance: -
v_gene: TRBV7-2
j_gene: TRBJ1-1
d_gene: -
CDR3aa: CASSFGPQAEAFF
CDR3nt: TGTGCCAGCAGCTTTGGCCCTCAGGCTGAAGCTTTCTTT

abundance: -
v_gene: TRBV7-9
j_gene: TRBJ2-5
d_gene: -
CDR3aa: CASSFVHKVGETQYF
CDR3nt: TGTGCCAGCAGCTTCGTTCACAAGGTGGGAGAGACCCAGTACTTC

abundance: -
v_gene: TRBV9
j_gene: TRBJ1-6
d_gene: -
CDR3aa: CASSVTGQGEFSPLHF
CDR3nt: TGTGCCAGCAGCGTAACGGGGCAAGGCGAATTTTCACCCCTCCACTTT

abundance: -
v_gene: TRBV7-6
j_gene: TRBJ1-4
d_gene: -
CDR3aa: CASSLQEWGEKLFF
CDR3nt: TGTGCCAGCAGCTTGCAGGAGTGGGGTGAAAAACTGTTTTTT

abundance: few
v_gene: TRBV14
j_gene: TRBJ1-1
d_gene: -
CDR3aa: CASSQDLGGYTEAFF
CDR3nt: TGTGCCAGCAGCCAAGATCTTGGGGGTTACACTGAAGCTTTCTTT

abundance: few
v_gene: TRBV5-4
j_gene: TRBJ1-6
d_gene: -
CDR3aa: CASSLDTTSSYNSPLHF
CDR3nt: TGTGCCAGCAGCTTGGACACTACAAGCTCCTATAATTCACCCCTCCACTTT

abundance: -
v_gene: TRBV2
j_gene: TRBJ2-7
d_gene: -
CDR3aa: CASHDSYYEQYF
CDR3nt: TGTGCCAGCCATGACAGCTACTACGAGCAGTACTTC

abundance: -
v_gene: TRBV6-4
j_gene: TRBJ1-2
d_gene: -
CDR3aa: CASSELETYGYTF
CDR3nt: TGTGCCAGCAGTGAGTTGGAAACCTATGGCTACACCTTC

abundance: once
v_gene: TRBV6-1
j_gene: TRBJ1-1
d_gene: -
CDR3aa: CASSVMGPPSEAFF
CDR3nt: TGTGCCAGCAGTGTGATGGGGCCCCCCTCTGAAGCTTTCTTT